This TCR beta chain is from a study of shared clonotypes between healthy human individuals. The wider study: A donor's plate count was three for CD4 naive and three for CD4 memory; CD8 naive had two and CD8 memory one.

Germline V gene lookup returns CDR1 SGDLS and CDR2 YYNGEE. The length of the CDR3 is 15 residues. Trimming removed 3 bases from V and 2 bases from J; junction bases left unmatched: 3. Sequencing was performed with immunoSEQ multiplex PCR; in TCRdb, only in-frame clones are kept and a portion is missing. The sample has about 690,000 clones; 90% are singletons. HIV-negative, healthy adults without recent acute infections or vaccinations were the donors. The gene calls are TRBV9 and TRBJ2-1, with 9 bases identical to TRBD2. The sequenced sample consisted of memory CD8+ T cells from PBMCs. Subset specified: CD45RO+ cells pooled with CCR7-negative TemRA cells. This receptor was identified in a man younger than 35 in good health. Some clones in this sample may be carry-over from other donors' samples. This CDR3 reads CASSGLAGPYNEQFF. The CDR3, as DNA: TGTGCCAGCAGCGGTCTAGCGGGGCCCTACAATGAGCAGTTCTTC. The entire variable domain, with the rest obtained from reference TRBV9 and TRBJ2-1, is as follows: DSGVTQTPKHLITATGQRVTLRCSPRSGDLSVYWYQQSLDQGLQFLIQYYNGEERAKGNILERFSAQQFPDLHSELNLSSLELGDSALYFCASSGLAGPYNEQFFGPGTRLTVL.